What follows are 20 T cell receptor beta chains derived from one specimen sequenced in a study of T cell changes during pregnancy in multiple sclerosis. Only in-frame clones appear in the TCRdb table, and some are missing; sequencing was by immunoSEQ multiplex PCR. The sample includes roughly 9,900 clones, around nine tenths of them seen just once. The specimen was CD8+ T cells from peripheral blood mononuclear cells, collected in the first trimester of pregnancy. The receptors come from a female donor in good health, enrolled as a control in a pregnancy study.

The V gene is TRBV29-1, the J gene TRBJ2-1; D perhaps matches TRBD1 (6 bases). This CDR3 is 15 amino acids long. V shed 6 bases and J shed 0 bases, with 15 bases lying between them. The germline CDR1 and CDR2 sequences are SQVTM and ANQGSEA. The CDR3 sequence: CSVQGTPSSYNEQFF. CDR3 in DNA: TGCAGCGTCCAAGGGACACCCAGCTCCTACAATGAGCAGTTCTTC.

This rearrangement joins TRBV19 to TRBJ1-3; 7 positions match TRBD1. J was trimmed by 2 bases and V by 5 bases; bases with no gene match: 9. The germline V gene has CDR1 LNHDA and CDR2 SQIVND (reference sequence). CDR3 length: 16 residues. CDR3 region: CASSRLEGAPGNTIYF. The CDR3 DNA is TGTGCCAGTAGTCGGCTGGAGGGGGCTCCTGGAAACACCATATATTTT.

This chain uses TRBV5-1 with TRBJ2-5, with 11 bases lining up with TRBD1. With V trimmed by 9 bases and J by 2 bases, 3 bases remained unmatched. Germline V gives CDR1 SGHRS, CDR2 YFSETQ. This CDR3 is 13 amino acids long. In DNA form, the CDR3 reads TGCGCCACTGGGACAGGGGGTCAAGAGACCCAGTACTTC. As protein: CATGTGGQETQYF.

V gene TRBV5-1 combines with J gene TRBJ2-7; no definite D call. The CDR3 loop spans 13 amino acids. V gave up 3 bases and J gave up 4 bases, with 11 bases separating them. Per the germline V gene, CDR1 is SGHRS and CDR2 is YFSETQ. Here the CDR3 DNA reads TGCGCCAGCAGCTCGGGTCTCCAATACGAGCAGTACTTC. It encodes CASSSGLQYEQYF. The full variable domain, rest sourced from reference TRBV5-1 and TRBJ2-7, is KAGVTQTPRYLIKTRGQQVTLSCSPISGHRSVSWYQQTPGQGLQFLFEYFSETQRNKGNFPGRFSGRQFSNSRSEMNVSTLELGDSALYLCASSSGLQYEQYFGPGTRLTVT.

The CDR3 nucleotides read TGTGCCAGCAGTTCAGTCCAATTTTTGCAAGAGACCCAGTACTTC. This sequence encodes CASSSVQFLQETQYF. The rearrangement links TRBV9 to TRBJ2-5; D remains ambiguous. This CDR3 has 15 residues. The germline V gene encodes CDR1 SGDLS and CDR2 YYNGEE. V lost 5 bases and J 2 bases, leaving 16 bases between the germline ends.

The chain combines TRBV9 with TRBJ2-1, with 10 bases identical to TRBD2. There are 16 residues in the CDR3. V lost 0 bases to trimming and J lost 7 bases; unmatched junction nucleotides: 7. Per germline, CDR1 SGDLS and CDR2 YYNGEE. The CDR3 bases are TGTGCCAGCAGCGTAGCCAGCGGGGGGGGCGGGAATGAGCAGTTCTTC. This sequence encodes CASSVASGGGGNEQFF.

The CDR3 protein is CASSVEGVGGYTF. CDR3 sequence (DNA): TGTGCCAGCAGCGTAGAGGGGGTCGGAGGCTACACCTTC. This sequence joins TRBV9 and TRBJ1-2, with D maybe TRBD1 (6 bases). The CDR3 consists of 13 residues. Germline V gene sequence: CDR1 SGDLS, CDR2 YYNGEE. Trimming took off 0 bases at V and 8 bases at J, with 11 bases between the two ends. The variable domain in full, completed from reference TRBV9 and TRBJ1-2, reads DSGVTQTPKHLITATGQRVTLRCSPRSGDLSVYWYQQSLDQGLQFLIQYYNGEERAKGNILERFSAQQFPDLHSELNLSSLELGDSALYFCASSVEGVGGYTFGSGTRLTVV.

The CDR3 protein is CASSPRALAGEYNEQFF. CDR3 sequence (DNA): TGTGCCAGCAGCCCCCGGGCCCTAGCGGGGGAGTACAATGAGCAGTTCTTC. J is TRBJ2-1 and V is TRBV11-3; TRBD2 matches at 10 bases. Germline V lookup: CDR1 SGHNT, CDR2 YENEEA. The CDR3 runs 17 residues. The junction had 11 bases not matched to a gene; V was cut back by 5 bases and J by 4 bases.

This chain connects TRBV4-1 to TRBJ2-1; 11 bases line up with TRBD2. This CDR3 has 19 amino acids. V shed 0 bases and J 0 bases; nucleotides not matched to a gene: 7. In germline, CDR1 is MGHRA, CDR2 YSYEKL. The CDR3 sequence: CASSQEASGGPYSYNEQFF. The DNA of the CDR3 is TGCGCCAGCAGCCAAGAGGCTAGCGGGGGGCCGTACTCCTACAATGAGCAGTTCTTC.

The V and J genes are TRBV7-2 and TRBJ2-3, with D maybe TRBD1 (6 bases). V was clipped by 6 bases and J by 0 bases, with 16 bases between them. The CDR3 sequence is 16 residues long. Per the germline V gene, CDR1 is SGHTA and CDR2 is FQGNSA. The CDR3 region has the DNA TGTGCCAGCAGTACAGGGACCCTAACTAGCACAGATACGCAGTATTTT. Translation: CASSTGTLTSTDTQYF.

This rearrangement joins TRBV19 to TRBJ1-6; no clear D gene. Germline values: CDR1 LNHDA, CDR2 SQIVND (reference sequence). The V end was cut by 6 bases, the J end by 10 bases, with 10 bases between. The CDR3 totals 12 residues. Here the CDR3 reads CASSYGGSPLHF. CDR3 DNA: TGTGCCAGTAGCTACGGCGGCTCACCCCTCCACTTT. Looking up the rest from reference TRBV19 and TRBJ1-6 gives the full variable domain: DGGITQSPKYLFRKEGQNVTLSCEQNLNHDAMYWYRQDPGQGLRLIYYSQIVNDFQKGDIAEGYSVSREKKESFPLTVTSAQKNPTAFYLCASSYGGSPLHFGNGTRLTVT.

The chain links TRBV11-1 to TRBJ2-2; D unresolved. The V gene lost 5 bases and the J gene lost 2 bases, with 12 bases spanning the gap. The CDR3 extends over 15 amino acids. The germline CDR1 and CDR2 sequences are SGHAT and FQDESV (reference sequence). DNA for the CDR3: TGTGCCAGCAGCCTGCAGATATCAAACACCGGGGAGCTGTTTTTT. Translation gives CASSLQISNTGELFF.

This sequence joins TRBV4-2 and TRBJ2-7, with 10 bases aligning to TRBD2. This CDR3 comprises 18 residues. CDR1 and CDR2 from the germline V gene are LGHNA and YNFKEQ. V shed 0 bases, J shed 0 bases, and the junction held 8 bases outside the gene matches. The CDR3 nucleotides are TGTGCCAGCAGCCAAGAACACGGACTAGCGGAGAGCTCCTACGAGCAGTACTTC. It is translated as CASSQEHGLAESSYEQYF.

The CDR3: CASSEASASETQYF. CDR3 bases: TGTGCCAGCAGCGAGGCCAGTGCTTCGGAGACCCAGTACTTC. The chain uses TRBV7-9 and TRBJ2-5; D unclear. Trimming left V 5 bases short and J 5 bases short, with 15 bases between. Germline CDR1 SEHNR, CDR2 FQNEAQ (reference sequence). The CDR3 has 14 amino acids.

The rearrangement links TRBV7-3 to TRBJ2-6; D is undetermined. This CDR3 is built from 19 residues. V was trimmed by 5 bases and J by 0 bases, leaving 20 bases between them. The V gene's germline CDR1 is SGHTA and CDR2 FQGTGA. The CDR3 loop is CASSATTIAFSSGANVLTF. The CDR3 bases are TGTGCCAGCAGCGCCACAACAATAGCTTTTAGCTCTGGGGCCAACGTCCTGACTTTC.

The V gene is TRBV4-3, the J gene TRBJ1-1; TRBD1 matches 12 bases. Trimming cost V 2 bases and J 1 base; bases outside gene matches: 5. Germline V CDR1 and CDR2: LGHNA, YSLEER. This CDR3 has 17 residues. The CDR3 region is CASSQHRDRGPNTEAFF. CDR3 DNA: TGCGCCAGCAGCCAACACCGGGACAGGGGGCCGAACACTGAAGCTTTCTTT.

The chain recombines TRBV27 with TRBJ2-1; 8 bases align to TRBD2. Trimming removed 2 bases from V and 4 bases from J; junction bases left unmatched: 4. The CDR3 has 15 residues. The germline CDR1 and CDR2 sequences are MNHEY and SMNVEV (reference sequence). CDR3: CASSLGGGTYNEQFF. In nucleotides, the CDR3 is TGTGCCAGCAGTTTAGGCGGGGGGACTTACAATGAGCAGTTCTTC.

The chain carries TRBV19 and TRBJ1-2; D is perhaps TRBD1 (6 bases). From germline, CDR1 is LNHDA and CDR2 SQIVND (reference sequence). CDR3 length: 19 amino acids. V was clipped by 2 bases and J by 0 bases, with 22 bases between them. CDR3 DNA sequence: TGTGCCAGTAGTATATTATTGACAGGAGTGCTTCGTCCTAACTATGGCTACACCTTC. Translation gives CASSILLTGVLRPNYGYTF.

V usage is TRBV13 and J usage is TRBJ2-1, with 14 nucleotides matching TRBD2. The length of the CDR3 is 16 residues. The germline V gene encodes CDR1 PRHDT and CDR2 FYEKMQ (reference sequence). The ends lost 5 bases at V and 9 bases at J; junction bases unmatched: 9. CDR3 amino acids: CASSPLGLAGGTEQFF. In nucleotides, the CDR3 is TGTGCCAGCAGCCCCCTCGGACTAGCGGGGGGAACTGAGCAGTTCTTC. The complete variable domain, with remaining parts taken from reference TRBV13 and TRBJ2-1, reads AAGVIQSPRHLIKEKRETATLKCYPIPRHDTVYWYQQGPGQDPQFLISFYEKMQSDKGSIPDRFSAQQFSDYHSELNMSSLELGDSALYFCASSPLGLAGGTEQFFGPGTRLTVL.

This chain joins TRBV6-6 and TRBJ1-5; 8 bases line up with TRBD1. The CDR3 extends over 14 amino acids. The V gene end was trimmed by 6 bases and the J gene end by 7 bases; junction bases not matched to a gene: 8. From germline, CDR1 is MNHNY and CDR2 SVGAGI (reference sequence). The chain's CDR3 is CASSRDRGKQPQHF. CDR3 sequence (DNA): TGTGCCAGCAGCAGAGACAGGGGTAAACAGCCCCAGCATTTT.